The 15 T cell receptor beta chains reported below all come from one sample, sequenced in a study of type 1 regulatory T cells. These receptors' targets are unknown. MiXCR was run by TCRdb on the reads, yielding one entry per CDR3 protein. The sample has roughly 68,000 distinct CDR3 sequences; around 68% are singletons. Source material: cultured T cells, either the whole culture or a sorted T cell fraction (not recorded which). As for subset: Tr1-enriched cell product generated in vitro against host alloantigens. The receptor set was obtained from a human donor in good health.

J is TRBJ2-7 and V is TRBV16, with a possible D match to TRBD2 (7 bases). Between the trimmed V and J ends, which lost 5 bases and 9 bases, there was a span of 17 bases. Germline V gives CDR1 KGHSY, CDR2 FQNENV. This CDR3 has 13 residues. CDR3 protein: CASSVERGGRQYF. The CDR3 bases are TGTGCCAGCAGCGTCGAGAGGGGGGGACGGCAGTACTTC.

In its sample, this clonotype was seen a few times. The V and J genes are TRBV27 and TRBJ1-1; 8 bases are shared with TRBD1. V was pared by 4 bases and J by 6 bases, with 13 bases of the junction left unmatched. This CDR3 has 16 amino acids. The germline gives CDR1 MNHEY, CDR2 SMNVEV (reference sequence). In nucleotides, the CDR3 is TGTGCCAGCAGTTCCCACTCATCAGGGGGCAGGCCTGAAGCTTTCTTT. Amino acid sequence: CASSSHSSGGRPEAFF.

The rearrangement links TRBV2 to TRBJ2-2; TRBD2 matches 9 bases. Germline values: CDR1 SNHLY, CDR2 FYNNEI. V dropped 4 bases and J dropped 7; count of bases not matched to a gene: 13. The CDR3 runs 17 residues. In DNA, the CDR3 is TGTGCCAGCAGTGGGTTTAGCGGGAGTTTCGTCAGCGGGGAGCTGTTTTTT. It yields the protein CASSGFSGSFVSGELFF. The full variable domain, its missing parts supplied by reference TRBV2 and TRBJ2-2, is EPEVTQTPSHQVTQMGQEVILRCVPISNHLYFYWYRQILGQKVEFLVSFYNNEISEKSEIFDDQFSVERPDGSNFTLKIRSTKLEDSAMYFCASSGFSGSFVSGELFFGEGSRLTVL.

The chain links TRBV20-1 to TRBJ2-7; D not resolved. This CDR3 has 15 amino acids. V shed 4 bases and J shed 4 bases, with 20 bases lying between them. Germline values: CDR1 DFQATT, CDR2 SNEGSKA (reference sequence). The CDR3 DNA reads as TGCAGTGCTAAGGATACGATCCCTAGGGCGTACGAGCAGTACTTC. Encoded protein: CSAKDTIPRAYEQYF.

The rearrangement uses TRBV5-1 and TRBJ2-7; TRBD1 matches at 11 bases. The J segment lost 2 bases and the V segment lost 2 bases, leaving 3 bases of the junction unmatched. CDR3 size: 15 residues. Germline lookup yields CDR1 SGHRS and CDR2 YFSETQ. For the CDR3, the DNA is TGCGCCAGCAGCTTAGGGACAGGGGGACCCTACGAGCAGTACTTC. Translation gives CASSLGTGGPYEQYF.

This clonotype was detected only a few times. The genes are TRBV28 and TRBJ1-4; possible D gene TRBD1, 5 bases. Trimming shortened V by 4 bases and J by 4 bases, and 13 bases separated the two germline ends. This CDR3 region has 15 residues. Per germline, CDR1 MDHEN and CDR2 SYDVKM. CDR3 sequence: CASSSPPGSNEKLFF. CDR3 nucleotides: TGTGCCAGCAGTTCTCCCCCAGGGAGTAATGAAAAACTGTTTTTT.

This chain uses TRBV20-1 with TRBJ2-3; TRBD2 matches 8 bases. Trimming took 1 base from V and 3 from J; bases not matched to a gene: 9. From germline, CDR1 is DFQATT and CDR2 SNEGSKA (reference sequence). The CDR3 runs to 16 residues. The CDR3 nucleotides are TGCAGTGCTAGAGGGGTAGCGGGAATGATGACAGATACGCAGTATTTT. Translated: CSARGVAGMMTDTQYF.

The chain uses TRBV6-5 and TRBJ2-1; TRBD1 matches at 9 bases. This CDR3 comprises 16 residues. The V segment lost 0 bases and the J segment 3 bases; nucleotides outside the gene matches: 3. Per germline, CDR1 MNHEY and CDR2 SVGAGI. Here the CDR3 reads CASSYSGTGYYNEQFF. The CDR3 region has the DNA TGTGCCAGCAGTTACTCCGGGACAGGGTACTACAATGAGCAGTTCTTC.

This chain links TRBV11-2 with TRBJ2-3, with 15 bases lining up with TRBD2. Germline values: CDR1 SGHAT, CDR2 FQNNGV. With 5 bases clipped from V and 3 bases from J, the junction kept 6 bases outside the gene matches. The CDR3 runs 17 residues. CDR3 loop: CASSLGLAGGPTDTQYF. As DNA, the CDR3 is TGTGCCAGCAGCCTCGGACTAGCGGGAGGGCCTACAGATACGCAGTATTTT.

The rearrangement joins TRBV9 to TRBJ2-3; D possibly corresponds to TRBD2 (5 bases). Germline CDR1 and CDR2: SGDLS and YYNGEE. V was pared by 3 bases and J by 6 bases, with 11 bases between. The CDR3 runs to 13 residues. The CDR3 is CASSEAAEDTQYF. As DNA, the CDR3 is TGTGCCAGCAGCGAAGCAGCGGAGGATACGCAGTATTTT.

This sequence joins TRBV5-1 and TRBJ1-2; D is unresolved. V was pared by 4 bases and J by 7 bases, with 11 bases between. This CDR3 is 12 amino acids long. Germline lookup yields CDR1 SGHRS and CDR2 YFSETQ. For the CDR3, the DNA is TGCGCCAGCAGCCAAGAACAGCTTGGCTACACCTTC. Protein sequence: CASSQEQLGYTF.

This clonotype qualifies as medium-sized (0.01 to 0.1%). The chain couples TRBV12-3 or TRBV12-4 to TRBJ1-2; D ambiguous. The V and J ends lost 4 bases and 1 base respectively, with 4 bases between them. The CDR3 is 12 amino acids. In DNA, the CDR3 is TGTGCCAGCAGTTCGAGTAACTATGGCTACACCTTC. Residues: CASSSSNYGYTF.

The chain carries TRBV3-1 and TRBJ2-7; the match to TRBD1 covers 12 bases. The CDR3 loop spans 15 amino acids. Germline V gives CDR1 LGHDT, CDR2 YNNKEL (reference sequence). Unmatched junction bases numbered 8, after V lost 4 bases and J lost 7 bases. CDR3 sequence reads: CASSPGQGALGEQYF. CDR3 DNA sequence: TGTGCCAGCAGCCCGGGACAGGGGGCGCTGGGGGAGCAGTACTTC.

The rearrangement joins TRBV4-1 to TRBJ2-7; 10 positions match TRBD1. Germline V gene data show CDR1 as MGHRA and CDR2 as YSYEKL. This CDR3 spans 17 amino acids. V trimming: 0 bases; J trimming: 2 bases; junction bases outside the gene matches: 7. CDR3 coding DNA: TGCGCCAGCAGCCAAGATTGGGGACAGGGGATGACCTACGAGCAGTACTTC. It is translated as CASSQDWGQGMTYEQYF.

This rearrangement joins TRBV6-1 to TRBJ2-4; either TRBD1 or TRBD2 may supply D (5 bases each). Trimming left V 7 bases short and J 3 bases short, with 28 bases between. This CDR3 spans 19 amino acids. CDR1 is MNHNS, CDR2 SASEGT, per germline. CDR3 DNA: TGTGCCAGCAATGGGGGAACGGCCCGTCTGGTGTTTGTCAAAAACATTCAGTACTTC. Protein: CASNGGTARLVFVKNIQYF.